These T cell receptor beta chains were read from a single sample in a study of cytomegalovirus exposure and HLA in healthy donors. Here immunoSEQ multiplex PCR was the method, and the copy in TCRdb shows in-frame clones only, minus some. The repertoire holds more than 20,000 clones, with around 97% as singletons. The specimen sequenced was PBMCs. These TCRs come from a man aged 25 to 40 in good health and CMV-seropositive. CDR3s include the opening cysteine and the closing phenylalanine or tryptophan. D genes are given only for firm matches.

J gene	D gene	V gene	CDR3 protein
TRBJ2-7	TRBD1	TRBV7-4	CASSLDRGPYEQYF
TRBJ1-1	-	TRBV4-1	CASSLEEVNTEAFF
TRBJ2-7	-	TRBV5-6	CASSLRGQGQFYEQYF
TRBJ2-5	-	TRBV30	CAWRLQGSAETQYF
TRBJ2-3	TRBD2	TRBV7-8	CASSLAGGLAGLTDTQYF
TRBJ1-5	-	TRBV28	CASSHGRTPNQPQHF
TRBJ2-1	-	TRBV28	CASSLFGGGIHQEQFF
TRBJ2-5	-	TRBV4-1	CASSHGETQYF
TRBJ2-5	-	TRBV28	CATQLARETQYF
TRBJ2-2	TRBD2	TRBV5-1	CASRKNGGREDTGELFF
TRBJ1-1	TRBD1	TRBV5-1	CASSLTGGTQNTEAFF
TRBJ2-3	TRBD2	TRBV5-4	CASSSEREARDTQYF
TRBJ2-5	TRBD2	TRBV5-1	CASSVTSGRQETQYF
TRBJ2-1	-	TRBV5-1	CASSYLPGLENEQFF
TRBJ1-2	-	TRBV21-1	CASISRGDLNYGYTF
TRBJ1-2	TRBD1	TRBV6-5	CASSYERQGHGYTF
TRBJ2-3	TRBD2	TRBV13	CASSSRGAGGIRSETQYF
TRBJ2-7	TRBD2	TRBV28	CASSSSGRAGEQYF
TRBJ2-7	-	TRBV29-1	CSGTHLGEQYF
TRBJ2-7	TRBD1	TRBV7-3	CASSPGQGAFYEQYF
TRBJ2-1	TRBD2	TRBV9	CASSAGSSGSLHEQFF
TRBJ2-7	-	TRBV28	CASRRGQGPREQYF
TRBJ1-1	-	TRBV6-1	CASSGLSPVVATEAFF
TRBJ1-1	-	TRBV5-1	CASSKLGGNTEAFF
TRBJ1-2	-	TRBV28	CASSSGVFYGYTF
TRBJ2-7	-	TRBV6-5	CASSQDTNEQYF
TRBJ1-5	TRBD1	TRBV2	CASSPTGNQPQHF
TRBJ2-7	-	TRBV28	CAAQSGTYEQYF
TRBJ1-3	-	TRBV28	CASRTMGSGNTIYF
TRBJ1-2	TRBD1	TRBV18	CASSPGQGPNYGYTF
TRBJ2-2	-	TRBV28	CASIPAVATGELFF
TRBJ2-1	TRBD1	TRBV27	CASSPYSTGLTSYNEQFF
TRBJ1-1	-	TRBV27	CASRLHPGTEAFF
TRBJ2-1	TRBD2	TRBV9	CASSVAVAGVLEQFF
TRBJ2-2	-	TRBV11-2	CASSRDRFNTGELFF
TRBJ2-4	-	TRBV7-3	CASSLTGAGENIQYF
TRBJ2-7	-	TRBV5-6	CASSLGLSTEQYF
TRBJ2-2	-	TRBV30	CAWSTNTGELFF
TRBJ2-3	-	TRBV30	CAWSANTDTQYF
TRBJ2-7	-	TRBV2	CASSLRTLSYEQYF
TRBJ2-1	-	TRBV2	CASGRSSYNEQFF
TRBJ1-1	TRBD1	TRBV9	CASSTGQGTEAFF